Below are 14 T cell receptor beta chains sequenced from a single sample in a study of cytomegalovirus exposure and HLA in healthy donors (dated by TCRdb to about 2017). The library was built by means of the immunoSEQ multiplex PCR assay. A mixture of 60 forward primers for TCR Vbeta segments and 13 reverse primers for TCR Jbeta segments was used in the multiplex PCR. Entries here come from immuneACCESS through TCRdb and include only in-frame sequences with V and J called. Some clones fail to appear in such tables; in the studies checked, an unresolved V gene covers under half of the shortfall, and the cause of the remainder is unknown. The sample table contains around 190,000 clones; only one count was recorded for 79% of them. Clones ranked in the top ten supply about 0.72% of the sample. Sequenced input: PBMCs. Receptors originate from a woman in her thirties or forties in good health and CMV-seronegative.

The rearrangement links TRBV29-1 to TRBJ2-1; D is unclear. CDR1 and CDR2 from the germline V gene are SQVTM and ANQGSEA. CDR3 size: 13 residues. V lost 0 bases and J lost 9, with 12 bases in between. The CDR3 here is CSVEDWRHREQFF. The CDR3 region has the DNA TGCAGCGTTGAAGATTGGCGGCATCGTGAGCAGTTCTTC.

The gene calls are TRBV19 and TRBJ2-7; TRBD1 agrees at 11 bases. CDR1 LNHDA and CDR2 SQIVND come from the germline V gene (reference sequence). The CDR3 runs 14 residues. The V segment lost 3 bases and the J segment 12 bases; nucleotides outside the gene matches: 10. Here the CDR3 DNA reads TGTGCCAGTAGTATGTTATCGGACAGGGGGCGTCTGTACTTC. Translating gives CASSMLSDRGRLYF.

The rearrangement uses TRBV5-6 and TRBJ2-7, with D perhaps TRBD1 (6 bases). The ends were cut back, 6 bases at V and 2 bases at J, with 12 bases in the middle. The CDR3 is 13 residues long. Germline lookup yields CDR1 SGHDT and CDR2 YYEEEE. CDR3 in DNA: TGTGCCAGCAACTTTCGACAGGCCTACGAGCAGTACTTC. It codes for CASNFRQAYEQYF.

V is TRBV10-1 and J is TRBJ2-2; no clear D gene. The CDR3 runs to 14 residues. The germline CDR1 and CDR2 sequences are WNHNN and SYGVQD (reference sequence). V lost 6 bases and J lost 4, with 12 bases in between. CDR3 sequence (DNA): TGCGCCAGCAGGAAGCGCCGACGCACCGGGGAGCTGTTTTTT. This translates into CASRKRRRTGELFF.

The rearrangement joins TRBV6-1 to TRBJ1-4; 9 bases line up with TRBD1. In germline, CDR1 is MNHNS, CDR2 SASEGT. Trimming took 7 bases from V and 8 from J; bases not matched to a gene: 11. The CDR3 has 15 residues. This chain's CDR3 is CASTIQGASGEKLFF. CDR3 in DNA: TGTGCCAGCACCATACAGGGGGCGTCGGGGGAAAAACTGTTTTTT.

The J gene is TRBJ2-7, the V gene TRBV5-1, with TRBD1 matching 9 bases. V lost 4 bases, J lost 1 base, and 9 bases stayed unmatched. There are 16 residues in the CDR3. The V gene's germline CDR1 is SGHRS and CDR2 YFSETQ. CDR3 sequence reads: CASSLTPGQGSYEQYF. The CDR3 DNA is TGCGCCAGCAGCCTCACACCGGGACAGGGATCCTACGAGCAGTACTTC.

The chain is built from TRBV6-1 and TRBJ1-5, with 7 bases that match TRBD1. CDR1 is MNHNS, CDR2 SASEGT, per germline. The CDR3 has 13 amino acids. Trimming at V came to 7 bases and at J to 6 bases, leaving 6 bases not matched to a gene. CDR3 sequence: CASTGGGSQPQHF. DNA of the CDR3: TGTGCCAGCACAGGGGGAGGTAGTCAGCCCCAGCATTTT.

This chain uses TRBV19 with TRBJ1-5; a weak D match, TRBD1 (6 bases). This CDR3 is 14 amino acids long. CDR1 and CDR2 (germline): LNHDA, SQIVND (reference sequence). V lost 7 bases and J lost 6, with 16 bases in between. This chain's CDR3 is CASNPDPQGQPQHF. The CDR3 coding sequence is TGTGCCAGTAACCCCGACCCACAGGGTCAGCCCCAGCATTTT.

The rearrangement links TRBV19 to TRBJ1-1; the D gene is possibly TRBD1 (5 bases). V was pared by 4 bases and J by 0 bases, with 12 bases between. Germline V gene data show CDR1 as LNHDA and CDR2 as SQIVND (reference sequence). The CDR3 is 15 amino acids. In DNA, the CDR3 is TGTGCCAGTAGTACTTTAGACAGACTGAACACTGAAGCTTTCTTT. It yields the protein CASSTLDRLNTEAFF.

This chain uses TRBV10-3 with TRBJ1-3; 9 bases fit TRBD1. With V trimmed by 5 bases and J by 4 bases, 6 bases remained unmatched. Germline values: CDR1 ENHRY, CDR2 SYGVKD. The CDR3 runs 15 residues. The CDR3 region is CAISLQGQGGNTIYF. The CDR3 region has the DNA TGTGCCATCAGTCTTCAAGGACAGGGGGGAAACACCATATATTTT.

The chain carries TRBV29-1 and TRBJ2-1; 7 bases agree with TRBD2. The CDR3 sequence is 13 residues long. V shed 8 bases and J 7 bases; nucleotides not matched to a gene: 11. Looked up from germline, CDR1 is SQVTM and CDR2 is ANQGSEA. The DNA of the CDR3 is TGCAGCCTCCCGACCGGAGCGGGGAATGAGCAGTTCTTC. Its protein is CSLPTGAGNEQFF.

This clone was recorded once. The gene calls are TRBV4-1 and TRBJ1-2; D gene unclear. Germline V gives CDR1 MGHRA, CDR2 YSYEKL. V was cut by 1 base and J by 4 bases, with 13 bases left in between. This CDR3 is built from 15 residues. The CDR3 DNA reads as TGCGCCAGCAGCCAAGTACAGAGGGCCTCCTATGGCTACACCTTC. This translates into CASSQVQRASYGYTF.

The chain recombines TRBV19 with TRBJ1-1; TRBD1 agrees at 11 bases. This CDR3 contains 16 residues. V dropped 8 bases and J dropped 1; count of bases not matched to a gene: 9. Looked up from germline, CDR1 is LNHDA and CDR2 is SQIVND (reference sequence). DNA for the CDR3: TGTGCCAGTCGGAGGACAGGGGGCGTTTGGAACACTGAAGCTTTCTTT. Residues: CASRRTGGVWNTEAFF.

The chain employs TRBV7-6 and TRBJ2-1; 12 bases agree with TRBD2. The germline gives CDR1 SGHVS, CDR2 FNYEAQ. The V segment lost 5 bases and the J segment 8 bases; nucleotides outside the gene matches: 4. The CDR3 has 14 amino acids. CDR3 nucleotide sequence: TGTGCCAGCAGCCGGACTAGCGGGGTGGATGAGCAGTTCTTC. It translates to CASSRTSGVDEQFF.